This section outlines one T cell receptor beta chain sequence together with its context. Profiled with immunoSEQ multiplex PCR; TCRdb holds only in-frame clones, not every one. The sample lists 60,000 to 75,000 clones, roughly 90% occurring once. This entry comes from a study of lymphopenia after photon versus proton radiotherapy. The CDR3 covers 13 residues. Germline V gene lookup returns CDR1 LGHNA and CDR2 YSLEER. V lost 1 base and J 6 bases, leaving 10 bases between the germline ends. V usage is TRBV4-3 and J usage is TRBJ2-7; D is ambiguous. The sample in question was peripheral blood, obtained from a patient treated with proton-based radiotherapy. The sequence was obtained from a man older than 75 with esophageal cancer. The CDR3 sequence is CASSQVSGAEQYF. Written as DNA, the CDR3 is TGCGCCAGCAGCCAAGTTTCCGGAGCCGAGCAGTACTTC.